This TCR beta chain originates from a study of T cells in localized non-small cell lung cancer. Study-level points and caveats: Uninvolved adjacent lung showed the highest T cell clonality, exceeding tumor. Adjacent lung had a median roughly 60 of the 100 largest tumor clones. Sequencing was restricted to one tumor region; therefore, heterogeneity remains possible. With higher T cell density in blood came longer overall survival.

CDR3 length: 15 amino acids. The ends were cut back, 6 bases at V and 2 bases at J, with 11 bases in the middle. CDR1 is LNHDA and CDR2 is SQIVND in the germline V gene (reference sequence). Only in-frame clones appear in the TCRdb table, and some are missing; sequencing was by immunoSEQ multiplex PCR. The sample lists under 35,000 clones, approximately 90% seen once, with under 30% in the top ten. On this clone: Its antigen is still unknown.

The specimen comprised peripheral blood, sampled before any cancer treatment. The origin of this receptor is a female donor of 60 years or more with stage I lung adenocarcinoma. This chain joins TRBV19 and TRBJ1-6; no reliable D call. The CDR3 reads CASSVGDTYNSPLHF. The CDR3 nucleotides are TGTGCCAGTAGCGTAGGTGACACCTATAATTCACCCCTCCACTTT. The complete variable domain, with remaining parts taken from reference TRBV19 and TRBJ1-6, reads DGGITQSPKYLFRKEGQNVTLSCEQNLNHDAMYWYRQDPGQGLRLIYYSQIVNDFQKGDIAEGYSVSREKKESFPLTVTSAQKNPTAFYLCASSVGDTYNSPLHFGNGTRLTVT.